Below are 20 T cell receptor beta chains sequenced from a single sample in a study of graft-versus-host responses after intestinal transplantation. Sequencing used immunoSEQ multiplex PCR; TCRdb keeps in-frame clones, though not all of them. The table records some 25,000 clones, more than 80% of them present only once. Sequenced material: PBMCs, taken 18 days after transplant. The source of these receptors is a human patient who received an intestinal transplant, so some T cells may come from the graft donor.

V is TRBV28 and J is TRBJ1-2; a weak D match, TRBD1 (6 bases). V gave up 5 bases and J gave up 4 bases, with 17 bases separating them. This CDR3 region has 15 residues. CDR1 and CDR2 (germline): MDHEN, SYDVKM. CDR3 DNA: TGTGCCAGCAGTGCTCACCCCGGACAGATCTATGGCTACACCTTC. Translated, it gives CASSAHPGQIYGYTF.

The rearrangement links TRBV6-4 to TRBJ2-1; 13 bases agree with TRBD2. Germline CDR1 MRHNA, CDR2 SNTAGT. The CDR3 runs to 16 residues. Unmatched junction bases numbered 11, after V lost 6 bases and J lost 9 bases. The CDR3 protein is CASSLKTSGGESEQFF. The CDR3 coding sequence is TGTGCCAGCAGCCTCAAAACTAGCGGGGGGGAGAGTGAGCAGTTCTTC.

The V and J genes are TRBV18 and TRBJ2-5, with D perhaps TRBD1 or TRBD2 (5 bases each). CDR1 and CDR2 (germline): KGHSH, LQKENI. Between the trimmed V and J ends, which lost 3 bases and 4 bases, there was a span of 9 bases. This CDR3 contains 13 residues. This CDR3 is CASSPGVLETQYF. CDR3 nucleotide sequence: TGTGCCAGCTCACCGGGGGTCCTAGAGACCCAGTACTTC.

The CDR3 nucleotides read TGTGCCAGCAATGAGCAGTTCTTC. Translated: CASNEQFF. This chain joins TRBV6-5 and TRBJ2-1; no firm D call. There are 8 residues in the CDR3. Between the trimmed V and J ends, which lost 7 bases and 8 bases, there was a span of 0 bases. Germline CDR1 reads MNHEY; CDR2 reads SVGAGI.

The V call is TRBV16, the J call TRBJ1-5; TRBD1 matches 8 bases. CDR1 and CDR2 (germline): KGHSY, FQNENV. Unmatched junction bases numbered 7, after V lost 3 bases and J lost 6 bases. This CDR3 has 15 residues. The CDR3 protein is CASSQFTGGSQPQHF. The CDR3 DNA sequence: TGTGCCAGCAGCCAGTTTACAGGGGGAAGTCAGCCCCAGCATTTT.

The rearrangement links TRBV2 to TRBJ2-1, with 7 bases identical to TRBD2. The J segment lost 8 bases and the V segment lost 5 bases, leaving 9 bases of the junction unmatched. Per germline, CDR1 SNHLY and CDR2 FYNNEI. The length of the CDR3 is 14 residues. CDR3 protein: CASSRTRLDYEQFF. CDR3 bases: TGTGCCAGCAGTCGGACTAGACTGGACTATGAGCAGTTCTTC.

The chain joins TRBV6-5 to TRBJ2-5; 7 bases are a match to TRBD1. The junction had 6 bases not matched to a gene; V was cut back by 0 bases and J by 2 bases. Germline V CDR1 and CDR2: MNHEY, SVGAGI. CDR3 length: 16 residues. The CDR3, as DNA: TGTGCCAGCAGTTACTCGACGGGGACAGAACAAGAGACCCAGTACTTC. Amino acids: CASSYSTGTEQETQYF.

The CDR3 spells CASSLGGGHYGYTF. The CDR3 DNA reads TGTGCCAGTAGCCTCGGAGGGGGCCACTATGGCTACACCTTC. This chain links TRBV19 with TRBJ1-2; TRBD1 matches 7 bases. J gave up 3 bases and V 6 bases, and 7 bases lay outside the gene matches. The length of the CDR3 is 14 residues. Germline V gene data show CDR1 as LNHDA and CDR2 as SQIVND (reference sequence).

This chain connects TRBV4-1 to TRBJ1-6, with TRBD1 matching 7 bases. Germline V gene sequence: CDR1 MGHRA, CDR2 YSYEKL. There are 15 residues in the CDR3. J was trimmed by 7 bases and V by 6 bases; bases with no gene match: 9. CDR3 nucleotides: TGCGCCAGCAGACCCCCCGGGACAGCAAATTCACCCCTCCACTTT. It translates to CASRPPGTANSPLHF.

The CDR3 nucleotides are TGTGCCAGCAGTGAAGCAGGGGGTTATAGCTCCTACGAGCAGTACTTC. It is translated as CASSEAGGYSSYEQYF. The rearrangement links TRBV2 to TRBJ2-7, with a tentative D call TRBD1 (6 bases). Looked up from germline, CDR1 is SNHLY and CDR2 is FYNNEI. Between the trimmed V and J ends, which lost 0 bases and 0 bases, there was a span of 12 bases. This CDR3 contains 16 residues.

This chain connects TRBV2 to TRBJ2-1; perhaps TRBD2 as D (6 bases). The CDR3 is made up of 13 amino acids. CDR1 is SNHLY, CDR2 FYNNEI, per germline. Between the trimmed V and J ends, which lost 6 bases and 10 bases, there was a span of 16 bases. CDR3 bases: TGTGCCAGCAGCAGAAACTGGAGGGACGAGCAGTTCTTC. It codes for CASSRNWRDEQFF.

V is TRBV12-5 and J is TRBJ1-3; no definite D call. V lost 3 bases and J 0 bases, leaving 9 bases between the germline ends. Per germline, CDR1 LGHNT and CDR2 FRNRAP. The CDR3 has 15 amino acids. The CDR3 is CASGFYTSSGNTIYF. The CDR3 DNA is TGTGCTAGTGGTTTTTACACGAGCTCTGGAAACACCATATATTTT.

The chain recombines TRBV7-3 with TRBJ2-1; unclear D gene. Trimming left V 5 bases short and J 10 bases short, with 15 bases between. Per germline, CDR1 SGHTA and CDR2 FQGTGA. The CDR3 is 13 residues long. The CDR3 nucleotides are TGTGCCAGCAGCCCAACTCCTCGGGCGGAGCAGTTCTTC. Translated, it gives CASSPTPRAEQFF.

J is TRBJ1-3 and V is TRBV6-1; 7 nucleotides match TRBD1. The CDR3 spans 15 residues. With 5 bases clipped from V and 2 bases from J, the junction kept 6 bases outside the gene matches. Germline V gene data show CDR1 as MNHNS and CDR2 as SASEGT. The CDR3 bases are TGTGCCAGCAGTTCGCGACAGGGTACTGGAAACACCATATATTTT. It codes for CASSSRQGTGNTIYF.

V gene TRBV21-1 combines with J gene TRBJ2-7; TRBD1, as called in the table, went unchecked against the DNA. TRBV21-1 is annotated as a pseudogene. CDR3 length equals 17 residues. The CDR3 is CASSRPRTGTGTYEQYF. DNA of the CDR3: TGTGCCAGCAGTCGCCCCAGGACCGGGACAGGGACTTACGAGCAGTACTTC.

The CDR3 nucleotides read TGTGCCAGCAGAACAGGGTCCAGAGGCAATCAGCCCCAGCATTTT. This codes for CASRTGSRGNQPQHF. The chain couples TRBV6-5 to TRBJ1-5; TRBD1 might be the D (6 bases). The CDR3 sequence is 15 residues long. CDR1 is MNHEY, CDR2 SVGAGI, per germline. Between the trimmed V and J ends, which lost 6 bases and 2 bases, there was a span of 14 bases.

V and J are TRBV14 and TRBJ2-7; D call uncertain. This CDR3 comprises 14 residues. Looked up from germline, CDR1 is SGHDN and CDR2 is FVKESK. V was pared by 1 base and J by 1 base, with 8 bases between. CDR3: CASSQGQVSYEQYF. CDR3 DNA sequence: TGTGCCAGCAGCCAAGGTCAGGTATCCTACGAGCAGTACTTC.

V gene TRBV28 combines with J gene TRBJ1-3, with D possibly matching TRBD1 (5 bases). Germline CDR1 reads MDHEN; CDR2 reads SYDVKM. V was clipped by 3 bases and J by 0 bases, with 18 bases between them. The CDR3 is 18 amino acids. The CDR3 loop reads CASSLEGTLVSSGNTIYF. The CDR3 DNA reads as TGTGCCAGCAGTTTGGAGGGGACTCTTGTTAGCTCTGGAAACACCATATATTTT.

Details on this clone: Other DNA sequences in the sample encode the same CDR3. The rearrangement uses TRBV7-6 and TRBJ1-1; maybe TRBD1 (6 bases). The V gene's germline CDR1 is SGHVS and CDR2 FNYEAQ. This CDR3 has 15 residues. Trimming shortened V by 4 bases and J by 0 bases, and 12 bases separated the two germline ends. Here the CDR3 DNA reads TGTGCCAGCAGCTCGGCCCCAGGGGTGAACACTGAAGCTTTCTTT. Residues: CASSSAPGVNTEAFF.

The chain uses TRBV10-2 and TRBJ2-5; tentative D call: TRBD2 (7 bases). Deletions cut 4 bases from V and 5 bases from J, with 20 bases between. The CDR3 has 16 amino acids. CDR1 WSHSY and CDR2 SAAADI come from the germline V gene. The CDR3 loop is CASSARGGGMTETQYF. The CDR3 region has the DNA TGCGCCAGCAGTGCCAGGGGCGGGGGTATGACGGAGACCCAGTACTTC.